This T cell receptor (beta chain) was recovered during a study of cytomegalovirus exposure and HLA in healthy donors (dated by TCRdb to about 2017). About the full investigation: In an earlier analysis of under 750 of the donors, 250 to 300 Gb of sequence data and 100 million or so unique TCR beta sequences from roughly 200 million T cells were reported. Approximately 300 gigabases of sequencing data and tens of millions of unique TCR sequences were included in an early release covering about 600 HLA-typed donors. The genetic ancestry cluster associated with self-reported Caucasian donors included 65% to 90% of the roughly 400 genotyped donors. The aim of the study was to test whether cataloging public T cell receptors could identify signatures of past pathogen exposure. The T cell repertoires of around 670 subjects were profiled by immunosequencing and related to cytomegalovirus serostatus. Besides the first cohort of around 700 subjects, a separate validation cohort made up of over 95 different subjects was used. High-throughput TCR immunosequencing, statistical association of individual TCRs with disease status, and machine learning were combined to predict cytomegalovirus infection status. A later analysis re-examined previously published TCR beta repertoires from roughly 720 donors and added high-resolution HLA genotyping to investigate patterns of TCR occurrence. The later analysis used no new phenotypic data to find candidate immune exposures, relying instead on TCR beta sequences and their occurrence across donors. An earlier analysis of several hundred of the donors used high-throughput TCR beta sequencing to judge whether each TCR beta V gene segment behaved as functional or pseudogenic. Donor age, sex, ethnicity and CMV serostatus were compiled alongside the repertoire data. Genome-wide SNP genotypes for about 65% of the roughly 700 donors were used in a later genetic analysis, which treated that subset as a discovery cohort. Every repertoire in the discovery cohort had been generated on one and the same sequencing platform. HLA typing covered class I and class II loci at four-digit resolution. Typing coverage varied by locus: about 629-630 donors for A, B, C, DRB1 and DQB1; roughly 520 for DQA1; nearly 610 for DPA1; some 470 for DPB1. Because of strong linkage in the cohort, 5 or 6 DR-DQ haplotypes were treated as single units for association and clustering. Among roughly 370 genotyped donors of the cohort, an average of about 240,000 unique TCR beta nucleotide sequences were sequenced per donor, around 20% of them non-productive.

Libraries came from the immunoSEQ multiplex PCR assay. A mixture of 60 forward primers for TCR Vbeta segments and 13 reverse primers for TCR Jbeta segments was used in the multiplex PCR. The CDR3 region of rearranged TCR beta genes was amplified from genomic DNA by a multiplex PCR assay. The amplified TCR beta libraries were sequenced on the Illumina HiSeq System as 87-base-pair reads. The source study handled its data this way. Across the roughly 600 repertoires, a later analysis counted around 80 million unique TCR beta chains, some 11 million of which were shared by at least two donors. A nearest-neighbor algorithm error-corrected the raw reads and collapsed the reads into unique sequences, merging closely related sequences to remove PCR and sequencing errors. V, D and J gene segments were assigned by aligning CDR3 sequences to IMGT reference sequences. For a sequence to be retained, a match of at least six nucleotides was required to both a V gene segment and a J gene segment. A rearrangement was called productive if the CDR3 had no stop codons and remained in frame with V and J, and every other rearrangement was called non-productive. CDR3 was defined by IMGT convention, running from the second conserved V-encoded cysteine to the conserved J-encoded phenylalanine. The earlier analysis of about 620 of the donors excluded sequences that lacked an unambiguous match to a single V gene segment. An earlier analysis of 450 to 650 of the donors called V segments functional above 56.7% productive rearrangements and segregating when the between-donor standard deviation exceeded 5%. A statistical classification framework was built to diagnose cytomegalovirus status from the catalog of TCR beta chain sequences. In a later analysis, V and J genes were assigned by comparing TCR nucleotide sequences against IMGT/GENE-DB human TR gene sequences. A later analysis assigned CDR3 sequences and most-parsimonious VDJ recombination scenarios with the TCRdist pipeline. In a later analysis, each TCR beta chain was defined by its CDR3 amino acid sequence together with its V-gene family, and reads lacking a unique V-gene family were excluded. To address suspected cross-contamination and a sequencing artifact, a later analysis removed 450 to 700 highly shared, low-generation-probability nucleotide sequences. A later analysis calculated a clonal expansion index for each public chain from normalized within-repertoire ranks of inferred template counts. In a later analysis, generation probabilities were computed with a VDJ recombination model fitted to out-of-frame rearrangements, and the resulting probabilities were checked against IGoR. A later analysis scored TCR-TCR, TCR-HLA and TCR-CMV co-occurrence with hypergeometric tests, applying a repertoire-size bias correction to TCR pairs. A later analysis estimated false discovery rates by permuting HLA or CMV assignments 20 times. In a later analysis, co-occurring TCRs were grouped using DBSCAN, and TCRdist sequence similarity was added for clustering within HLA-allele-positive subsets. For co-occurrence clustering, repertoires with fewer than 30,000 or more than 120,000 public chains were excluded, along with five repertoires with anomalous nucleotide sharing. This is the immuneACCESS table as TCRdb keeps it, with only in-frame sequences that have V and J called. A part of the clones is gone; compared with another copy, unresolved V genes explain less than half, and the rest is unexplained. That table furnishes V, J and clone size, whereas the DNA furnished D and trimming. Present in this sample are about 14,000 clones, about two thirds of which were seen just once. The leading ten clones occupy approximately 15% of the sample.

The cohort consisted of 666 healthy bone marrow donors. At the time of sampling, all cohort members were nominally healthy, though unrecorded immune exposures were likely present. The donor was CMV seropositive and belonged to the group of 250 to 300 seropositive cohort members. Each donor provided a peripheral blood sample, and peripheral blood mononuclear cells were used for TCR beta sequencing. The Qiagen DNeasy Blood Extraction Kit was used to extract genomic DNA from the blood cell samples. This clone qualifies as large (0.1 to 1%). What this receptor recognizes is not known. No much larger clone is present one base from it, and per-base qualities are unavailable. Here is what the overall study found, with its caveats: When HLA alleles, especially DR and DQ, strongly co-occurred, attributing TCR associations to individual alleles was difficult. Linkage disequilibrium might explain the correlated functional status among segregating V segments, but an unknown experimental factor could not be ruled out. According to a later genetic analysis, donors in an Asian-associated ancestry cluster had fewer N-insertions in productive TCRs than the approximately 630-donor mean. Some IMGT-functional V segments, including TRBV6-2 and TRBV6-3, could not be told apart with the 87-base-pair reads, so those segments were excluded. Because counts were too low, under 20 rarely observed V segments, including chromosome 9 orphons, were left out of the earlier analysis of a few hundred of the donors. HLA typing was unavailable for some donors at each locus, so association tests used only the typed subset. A group of highly shared sequence variants was considered likely to be a technical artifact of the sequencing pipeline. An association between a missense DCLRE1C variant and V-gene and J-gene trimming of TCR beta chains was found in a later genetic analysis and replicated in an independent cohort. In both the original and validation cohorts, the classifier was reported to diagnose cytomegalovirus status with high specificity and sensitivity. In a later analysis, HLA-associated TCR beta chains were found to be more clonally expanded and to have lower generation probabilities than equally common non-associated chains. In the study, about 150 TCR beta chains were listed as associated with cytomegalovirus. A further reported finding was that TCR beta sequences accurately predicted the HLA-A and HLA-B alleles for most subjects in the first cohort. Broadly in line with IMGT annotations, most TCR beta V segments showed up in productive rearrangements about 87% or about 30% of the time in an earlier analysis of 450 to 600 of the donors. This cohort had only TCR beta chains sequenced, and the lack of alpha or paired-chain data limited which features could be detected. In vitro tests confirmed that a few of the cytomegalovirus-associated TCR beta chains recognize cytomegalovirus antigens. A later analysis associated about 17,000 TCR beta sequences with specific HLA alleles at a false discovery rate of 0.05. The authors suggested that the approach could potentially be generalized to other disease states and immunological phenotypes. Across donors, most TCR sequences were observed very rarely, whereas some public TCRs were present in many individuals. In a later analysis, most CMV-associated TCR beta chains were found to appear HLA-restricted, with HLA associations seemingly driven largely by CMV exposure. According to a later analysis, TCR association rates differed among HLA loci, with DRB1 alleles showing the most associated TCRs and HLA-C alleles showing the fewest. The presence/absence analyses assumed that sequencing depth was roughly uniform across donors, and that assumption may not be true. Immune exposure information for the cohort was limited to CMV serostatus. According to a later analysis, parvovirus B19, influenza, CMV and Epstein-Barr virus appeared linked to several top co-occurrence clusters.

The CDR3 holds 13 amino acids from the cysteine to the phenylalanine. The retained sequence is limited to the CDR3, 39 bases, with the frame set at the first base. From a lookup of the germline V gene (reference sequence), CDR1 and CDR2 are MNHEY and SMNVEV. Relative to germline, V is 5 bases shorter and J is 2 bases shorter, with 9 bases between their ends. This receptor was taken from a woman in her fifties or sixties in good health and CMV-seropositive. Sequencing input: PBMCs. Recombination linked TRBV27 to TRBJ1-2, with the D gene not clear enough to name. For the CDR3, the sequence is CASSLGVNYGYTF. The bases are TGTGCCAGCAGTCTGGGAGTGAACTATGGCTACACCTTC.